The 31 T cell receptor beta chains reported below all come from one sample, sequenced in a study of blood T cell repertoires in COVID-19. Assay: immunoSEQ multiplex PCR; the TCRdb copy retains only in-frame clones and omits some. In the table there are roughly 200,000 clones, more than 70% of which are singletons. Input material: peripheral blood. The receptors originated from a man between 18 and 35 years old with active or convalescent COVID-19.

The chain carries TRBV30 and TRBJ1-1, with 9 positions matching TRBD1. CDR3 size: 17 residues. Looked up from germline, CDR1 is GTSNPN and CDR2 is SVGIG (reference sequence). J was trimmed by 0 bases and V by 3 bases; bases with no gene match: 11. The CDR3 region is CAWRVTGGRGMNTEAFF. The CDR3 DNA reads TGTGCCTGGAGGGTTACAGGGGGCCGGGGGATGAACACTGAAGCTTTCTTT. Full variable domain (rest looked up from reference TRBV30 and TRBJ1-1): SQTIHQWPATLVQPVGSPLSLECTVEGTSNPNLYWYRQAAGRGLQLLFYSVGIGQISSEVPQNLSASRPQDRQFILSSKKLLLSDSGFYLCAWRVTGGRGMNTEAFFGQGTRLTVV.

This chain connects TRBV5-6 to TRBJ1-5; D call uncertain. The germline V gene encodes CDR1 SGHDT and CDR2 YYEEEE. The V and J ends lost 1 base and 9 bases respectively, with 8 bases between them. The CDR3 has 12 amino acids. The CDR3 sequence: CASSLLSGPQHF. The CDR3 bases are TGTGCCAGCAGCTTGCTGTCGGGGCCCCAGCATTTT.

The CDR3 spells CASTLLAGGGNEQFF. CDR3 nucleotide sequence: TGTGCCAGCACACTGTTAGCGGGGGGGGGCAATGAGCAGTTCTTC. V and J are TRBV6-6 and TRBJ2-1; 11 positions agree with TRBD2. The CDR3 totals 15 residues. Trimming took 7 bases from V and 6 from J; bases not matched to a gene: 8. CDR1 and CDR2 from the germline V gene are MNHNY and SVGAGI (reference sequence).

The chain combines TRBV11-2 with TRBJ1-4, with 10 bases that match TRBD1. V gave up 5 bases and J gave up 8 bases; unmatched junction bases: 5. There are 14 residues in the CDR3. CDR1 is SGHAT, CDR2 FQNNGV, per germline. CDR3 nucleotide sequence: TGTGCCAGCAGCCACGACAGGGGGCAGGAAAAACTGTTTTTT. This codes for CASSHDRGQEKLFF.

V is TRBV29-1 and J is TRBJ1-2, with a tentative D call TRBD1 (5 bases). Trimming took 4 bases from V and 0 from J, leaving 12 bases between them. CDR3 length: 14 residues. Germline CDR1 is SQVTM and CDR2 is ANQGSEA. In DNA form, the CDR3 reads TGCAGCGTTGTAGGGGCAGCAACTAACTATGGCTACACCTTC. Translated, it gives CSVVGAATNYGYTF.

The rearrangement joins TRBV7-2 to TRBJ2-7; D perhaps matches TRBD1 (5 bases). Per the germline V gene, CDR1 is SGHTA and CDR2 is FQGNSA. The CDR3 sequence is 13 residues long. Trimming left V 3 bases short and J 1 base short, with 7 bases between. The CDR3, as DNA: TGTGCCAGCAGCTTCGCAGGGTCCTACGAGCAGTACTTC. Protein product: CASSFAGSYEQYF.

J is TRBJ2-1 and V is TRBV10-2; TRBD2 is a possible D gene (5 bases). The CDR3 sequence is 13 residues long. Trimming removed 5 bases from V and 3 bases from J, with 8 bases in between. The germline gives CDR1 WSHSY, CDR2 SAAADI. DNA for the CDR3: TGCGCCAGCAGTCCCGGGGACTACAATGAGCAGTTCTTC. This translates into CASSPGDYNEQFF.

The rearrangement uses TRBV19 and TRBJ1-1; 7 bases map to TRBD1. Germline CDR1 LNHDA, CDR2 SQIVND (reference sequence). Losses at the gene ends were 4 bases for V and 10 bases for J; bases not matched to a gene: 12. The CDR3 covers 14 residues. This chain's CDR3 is CASSTQTGRSAAFF. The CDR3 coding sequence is TGTGCCAGTAGTACTCAGACAGGGAGAAGTGCAGCTTTCTTT.

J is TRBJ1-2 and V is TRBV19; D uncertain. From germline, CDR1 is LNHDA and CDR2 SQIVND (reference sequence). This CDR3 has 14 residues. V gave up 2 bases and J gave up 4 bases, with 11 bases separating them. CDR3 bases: TGTGCCAGTAGTATAAAGGACGGGGTCTATGGCTACACCTTC. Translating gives CASSIKDGVYGYTF.

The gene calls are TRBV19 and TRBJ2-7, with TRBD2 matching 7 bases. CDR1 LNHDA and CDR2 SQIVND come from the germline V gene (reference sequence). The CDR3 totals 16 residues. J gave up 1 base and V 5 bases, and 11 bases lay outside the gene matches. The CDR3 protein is CASSPSGRDQSYEQYF. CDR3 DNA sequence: TGTGCCAGTAGTCCCTCAGGGAGGGACCAATCCTACGAGCAGTACTTC.

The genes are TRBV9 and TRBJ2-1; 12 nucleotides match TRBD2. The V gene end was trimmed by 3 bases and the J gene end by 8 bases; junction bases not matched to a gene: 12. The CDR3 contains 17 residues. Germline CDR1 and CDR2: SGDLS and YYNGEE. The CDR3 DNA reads TGTGCCAGCAGCGGACCTCAGACTAGCGGGAGTTCGGATGAGCAGTTCTTC. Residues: CASSGPQTSGSSDEQFF.

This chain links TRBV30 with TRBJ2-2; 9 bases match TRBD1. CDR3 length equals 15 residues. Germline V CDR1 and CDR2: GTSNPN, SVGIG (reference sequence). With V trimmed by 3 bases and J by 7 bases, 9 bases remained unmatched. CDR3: CAWSVGQGNGGELFF. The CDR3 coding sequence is TGTGCCTGGAGCGTGGGACAGGGTAATGGCGGGGAGCTGTTTTTT.

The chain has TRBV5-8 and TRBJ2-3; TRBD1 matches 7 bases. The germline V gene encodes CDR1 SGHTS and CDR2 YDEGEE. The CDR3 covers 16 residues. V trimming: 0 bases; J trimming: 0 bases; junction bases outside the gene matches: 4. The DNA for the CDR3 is TGTGCCAGCAGCTTGGGGGACAGCCCTAGCACAGATACGCAGTATTTT. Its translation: CASSLGDSPSTDTQYF.

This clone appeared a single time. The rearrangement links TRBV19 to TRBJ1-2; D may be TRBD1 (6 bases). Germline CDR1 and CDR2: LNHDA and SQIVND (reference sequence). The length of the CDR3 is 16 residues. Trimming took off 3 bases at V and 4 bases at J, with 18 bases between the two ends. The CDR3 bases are TGTGCCAGTAGTATTGTACAGGGCCCAAGGGGCTATGGCTACACCTTC. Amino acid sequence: CASSIVQGPRGYGYTF.

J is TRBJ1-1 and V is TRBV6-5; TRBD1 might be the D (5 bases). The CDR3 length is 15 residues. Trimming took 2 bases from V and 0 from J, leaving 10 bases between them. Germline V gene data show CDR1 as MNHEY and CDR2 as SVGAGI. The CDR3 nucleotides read TGTGCCAGCAGTTACGGGGGGACGGTGAACACTGAAGCTTTCTTT. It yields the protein CASSYGGTVNTEAFF.

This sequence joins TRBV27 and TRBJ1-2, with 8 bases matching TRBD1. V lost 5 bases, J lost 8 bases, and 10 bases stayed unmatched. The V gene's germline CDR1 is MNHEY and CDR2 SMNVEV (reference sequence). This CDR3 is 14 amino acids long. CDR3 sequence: CASSPLDRGYGYTF. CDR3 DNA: TGTGCCAGCAGTCCGTTAGACAGGGGATACGGCTACACCTTC.

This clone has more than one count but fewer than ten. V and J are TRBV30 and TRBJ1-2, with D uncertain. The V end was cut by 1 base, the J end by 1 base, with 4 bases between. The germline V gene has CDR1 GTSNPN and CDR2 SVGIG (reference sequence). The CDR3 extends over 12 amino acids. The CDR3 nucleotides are TGTGCCTGGAGTGGAGTTAACTATGGCTACACCTTC. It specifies CAWSGVNYGYTF.

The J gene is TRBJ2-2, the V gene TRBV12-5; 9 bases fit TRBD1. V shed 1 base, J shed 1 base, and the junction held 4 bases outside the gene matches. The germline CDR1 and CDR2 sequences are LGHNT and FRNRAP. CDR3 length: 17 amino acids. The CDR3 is CASGLGNRGRNTGELFF. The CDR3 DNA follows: TGTGCTAGTGGTTTGGGGAACAGGGGGCGGAACACCGGGGAGCTGTTTTTT.

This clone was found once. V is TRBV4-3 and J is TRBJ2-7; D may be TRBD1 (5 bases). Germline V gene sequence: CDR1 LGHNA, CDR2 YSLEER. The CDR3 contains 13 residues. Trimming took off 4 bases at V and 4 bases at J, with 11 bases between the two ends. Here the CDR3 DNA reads TGCGCCAGCAGCCGAGGCAGGGAATACGAGCAGTACTTC. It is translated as CASSRGREYEQYF.

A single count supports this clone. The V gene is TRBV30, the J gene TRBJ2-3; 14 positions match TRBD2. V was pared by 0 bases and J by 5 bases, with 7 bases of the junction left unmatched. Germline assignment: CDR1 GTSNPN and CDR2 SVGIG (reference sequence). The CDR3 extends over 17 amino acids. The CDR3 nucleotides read TGTGCCTGGAGTGTAGGACTAGCGGGAGGTGAATTAGATACGCAGTATTTT. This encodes CAWSVGLAGGELDTQYF.

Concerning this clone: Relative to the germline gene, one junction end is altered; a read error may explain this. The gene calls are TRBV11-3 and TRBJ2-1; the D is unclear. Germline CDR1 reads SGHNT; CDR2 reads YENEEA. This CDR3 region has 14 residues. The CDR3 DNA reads TGTGCCAGCAGTGGGCAGACCTCCCACAATGAGCAGTTCTTC. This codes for CASSGQTSHNEQFF.

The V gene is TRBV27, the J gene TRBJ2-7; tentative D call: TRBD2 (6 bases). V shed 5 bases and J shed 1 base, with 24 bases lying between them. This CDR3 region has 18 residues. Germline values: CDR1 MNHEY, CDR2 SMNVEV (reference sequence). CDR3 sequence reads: CASSPPISTSATSYEQYF. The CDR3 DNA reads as TGTGCCAGCAGTCCACCGATATCGACTAGTGCGACTTCCTACGAGCAGTACTTC.

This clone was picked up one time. CDR3 in DNA: TGTGCCAGCAGCTTGGGATCTAACACAGATACGCAGTATTTT. This sequence encodes CASSLGSNTDTQYF. The chain is built from TRBV5-6 and TRBJ2-3; D is undetermined. Germline values: CDR1 SGHDT, CDR2 YYEEEE. The CDR3 extends over 14 amino acids. V lost 0 bases and J lost 2, with 7 bases in between.

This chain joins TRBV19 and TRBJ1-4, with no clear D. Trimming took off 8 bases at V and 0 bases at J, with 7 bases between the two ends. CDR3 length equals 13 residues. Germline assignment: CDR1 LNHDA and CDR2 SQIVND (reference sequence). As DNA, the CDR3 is TGTGCCAGTTCAGAATCAACTAATGAAAAACTGTTTTTT. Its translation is CASSESTNEKLFF.

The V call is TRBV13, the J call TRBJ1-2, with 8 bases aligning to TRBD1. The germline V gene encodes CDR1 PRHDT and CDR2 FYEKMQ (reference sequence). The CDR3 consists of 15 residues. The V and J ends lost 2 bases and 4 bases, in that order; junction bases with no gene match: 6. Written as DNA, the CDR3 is TGTGCCAGCAGCTTAAACCCCGGACAGGGCTATGGCTACACCTTC. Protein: CASSLNPGQGYGYTF.

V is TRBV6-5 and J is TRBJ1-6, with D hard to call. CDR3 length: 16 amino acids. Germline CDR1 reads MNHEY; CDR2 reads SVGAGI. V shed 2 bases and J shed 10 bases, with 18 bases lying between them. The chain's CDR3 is CASSYGGIADGSPLHF. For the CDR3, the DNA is TGTGCCAGCAGTTACGGAGGGATAGCAGATGGGTCACCCCTCCACTTT.

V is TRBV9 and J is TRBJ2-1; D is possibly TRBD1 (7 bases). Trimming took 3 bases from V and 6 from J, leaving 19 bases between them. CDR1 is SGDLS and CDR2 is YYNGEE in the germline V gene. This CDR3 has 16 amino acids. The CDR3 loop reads CASSATGRGAVNEQFF. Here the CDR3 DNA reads TGTGCCAGCAGCGCAACCGGCAGGGGGGCGGTCAATGAGCAGTTCTTC. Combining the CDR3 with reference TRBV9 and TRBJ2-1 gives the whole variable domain DSGVTQTPKHLITATGQRVTLRCSPRSGDLSVYWYQQSLDQGLQFLIQYYNGEERAKGNILERFSAQQFPDLHSELNLSSLELGDSALYFCASSATGRGAVNEQFFGPGTRLTVL.

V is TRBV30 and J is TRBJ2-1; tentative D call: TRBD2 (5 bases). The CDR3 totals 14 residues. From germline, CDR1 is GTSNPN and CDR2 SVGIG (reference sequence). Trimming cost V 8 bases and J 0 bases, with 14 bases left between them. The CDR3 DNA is TGTGCCGACCAACTAGGGAGCTCCTACAATGAGCAGTTCTTC. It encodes CADQLGSSYNEQFF.

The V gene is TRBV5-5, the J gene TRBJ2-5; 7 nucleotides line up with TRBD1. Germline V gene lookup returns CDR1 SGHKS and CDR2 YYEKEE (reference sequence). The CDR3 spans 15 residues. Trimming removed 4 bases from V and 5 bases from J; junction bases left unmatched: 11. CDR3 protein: CASSPWDSSRETQYF. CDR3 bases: TGTGCCAGCAGCCCCTGGGACAGCTCGCGGGAGACCCAGTACTTC.

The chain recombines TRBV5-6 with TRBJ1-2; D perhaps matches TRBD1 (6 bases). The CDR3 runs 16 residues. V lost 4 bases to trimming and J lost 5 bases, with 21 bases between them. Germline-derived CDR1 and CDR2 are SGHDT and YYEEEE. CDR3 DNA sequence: TGTGCCAGCAGCCTCTTACAGGGAAATGGAAGGTATGGCTACACCTTC. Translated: CASSLLQGNGRYGYTF.

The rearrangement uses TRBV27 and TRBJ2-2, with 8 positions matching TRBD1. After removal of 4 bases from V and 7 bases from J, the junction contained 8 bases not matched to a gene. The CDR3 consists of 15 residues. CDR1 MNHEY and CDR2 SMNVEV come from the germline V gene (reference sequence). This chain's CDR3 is CASSYQGALNGELFF. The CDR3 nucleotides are TGTGCCAGCAGTTATCAGGGGGCCCTTAACGGGGAGCTGTTTTTT.